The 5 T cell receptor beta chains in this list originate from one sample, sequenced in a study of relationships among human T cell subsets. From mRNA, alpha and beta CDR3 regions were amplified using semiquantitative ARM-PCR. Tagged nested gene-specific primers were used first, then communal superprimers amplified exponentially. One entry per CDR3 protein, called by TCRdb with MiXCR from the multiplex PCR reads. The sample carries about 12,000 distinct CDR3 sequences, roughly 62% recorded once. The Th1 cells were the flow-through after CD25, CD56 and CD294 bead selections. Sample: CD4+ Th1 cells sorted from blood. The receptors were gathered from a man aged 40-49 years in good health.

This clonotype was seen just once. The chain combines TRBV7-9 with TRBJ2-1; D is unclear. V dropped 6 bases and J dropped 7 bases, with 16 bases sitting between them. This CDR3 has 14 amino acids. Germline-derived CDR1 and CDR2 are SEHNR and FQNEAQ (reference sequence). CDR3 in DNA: TGTGCCAGCAGTTCCTTTGGTGATATGAATGAGCAGTTCTTC. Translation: CASSSFGDMNEQFF.

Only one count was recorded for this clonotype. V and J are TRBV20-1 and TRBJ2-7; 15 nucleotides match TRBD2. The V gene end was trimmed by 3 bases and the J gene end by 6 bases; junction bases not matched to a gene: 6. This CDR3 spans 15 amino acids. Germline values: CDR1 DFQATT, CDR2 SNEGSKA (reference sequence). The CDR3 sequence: CSASGTSGRKGEQYF. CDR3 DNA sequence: TGCAGTGCTAGTGGGACTAGCGGGAGGAAAGGCGAGCAGTACTTC.

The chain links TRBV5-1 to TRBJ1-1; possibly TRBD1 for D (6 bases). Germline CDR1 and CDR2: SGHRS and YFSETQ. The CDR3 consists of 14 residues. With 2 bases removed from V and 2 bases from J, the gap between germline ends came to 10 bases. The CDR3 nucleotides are TGCGCCAGCAGCTTCCGGGGGGGCAACACTGAAGCTTTCTTT. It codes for CASSFRGGNTEAFF.

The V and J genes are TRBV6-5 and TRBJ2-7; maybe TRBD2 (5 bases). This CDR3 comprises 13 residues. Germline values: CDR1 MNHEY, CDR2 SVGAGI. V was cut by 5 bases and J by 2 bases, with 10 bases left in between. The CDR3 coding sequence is TGTGCCAGCAGTCCCGACGGGACCTACGAGCAGTACTTC. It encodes CASSPDGTYEQYF.

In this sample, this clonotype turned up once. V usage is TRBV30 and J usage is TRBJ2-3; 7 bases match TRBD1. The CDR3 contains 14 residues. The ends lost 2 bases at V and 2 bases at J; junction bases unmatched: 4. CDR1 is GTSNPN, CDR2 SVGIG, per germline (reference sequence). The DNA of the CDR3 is TGTGCCTGGAGTCCGAAGGGGGCCACAGATACGCAGTATTTT. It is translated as CAWSPKGATDTQYF.